The 18 T cell receptor beta chains below were found in one sample sequenced in a study of cytomegalovirus exposure and HLA in healthy donors. The PCR made use of 60 Vbeta and 13 Jbeta primers. Here immunoSEQ multiplex PCR was the method, and the copy in TCRdb shows in-frame clones only, minus some. The repertoire holds about 150,000 clones, roughly 85% seen once, with roughly 2.3% in the top ten. Sequenced input: PBMCs. These receptors were obtained from a woman aged 18-30 years in good health and CMV-seronegative.

V gene TRBV28 combines with J gene TRBJ1-4; maybe TRBD1 (6 bases). The CDR3 contains 14 residues. The germline V gene has CDR1 MDHEN and CDR2 SYDVKM. V was shortened by 5 bases and J by 8 bases, with 15 bases between the two germline ends. This CDR3 is CASSLPTGEEKLFF. CDR3 coding DNA: TGTGCCAGCAGTCTCCCGACAGGAGAGGAAAAACTGTTTTTT.

V is TRBV28 and J is TRBJ2-3; 10 positions match TRBD2. V gave up 2 bases and J gave up 3 bases; unmatched junction bases: 11. The CDR3 covers 18 residues. The V gene's germline CDR1 is MDHEN and CDR2 SYDVKM. This CDR3 is CASSLPETSGWNTDTQYF. The CDR3 DNA sequence: TGTGCCAGCAGTTTACCGGAGACTAGCGGGTGGAATACAGATACGCAGTATTTT.

V gene TRBV28 combines with J gene TRBJ1-5; D uncertain. Germline loops: CDR1 MDHEN, CDR2 SYDVKM. CDR3 size: 13 residues. CDR3 DNA: TGTGCGACCACTAGATACGCCAATCAGCCCCAGCATTTT. Translation gives CATTRYANQPQHF.

Only one count was recorded for this clone. This sequence joins TRBV18 and TRBJ1-3, with D possibly TRBD1 on 6 matching bases. V was cut by 2 bases and J by 2 bases, with 13 bases left in between. CDR1 KGHSH and CDR2 LQKENI come from the germline V gene. There are 16 residues in the CDR3. The CDR3 DNA reads as TGTGCCAGCTCACCAGCCTTGGACAGAGCTGGAAACACCATATATTTT. This codes for CASSPALDRAGNTIYF.

This clone was recorded a few times. V gene TRBV7-2 combines with J gene TRBJ2-3; 10 nucleotides align to TRBD2. The CDR3 extends over 15 amino acids. CDR1 and CDR2 (germline): SGHTA, FQGNSA. The J segment lost 5 bases and the V segment lost 1 base, leaving 3 bases of the junction unmatched. This CDR3 reads CASSLGRLAGDTQYF. The CDR3 DNA follows: TGTGCCAGCAGCTTAGGGCGACTAGCGGGAGATACGCAGTATTTT.

The CDR3 loop is CASGRRENEQYF. DNA of the CDR3: TGTGCCAGCGGGCGGCGGGAGAACGAGCAGTACTTC. The gene calls are TRBV6-5 and TRBJ2-7; TRBD2 matches at 7 bases. The germline V gene has CDR1 MNHEY and CDR2 SVGAGI. The CDR3 totals 12 residues. V shed 8 bases, J shed 5 bases, and the junction held 6 bases outside the gene matches.

This sequence joins TRBV21-1 and TRBJ2-7; the D call of TRBD2 is as the table states it, not checked on the DNA. TRBV21-1 is a recognized pseudogene. This CDR3 is 19 amino acids long. The CDR3 region is CASNLKTRLGTSGTYEQYF. DNA of the CDR3: TGTGCCAGCAACCTAAAAACGAGGCTGGGGACTAGCGGAACCTACGAGCAGTACTTC.

The chain combines TRBV19 with TRBJ1-5; D unresolved. The length of the CDR3 is 16 residues. Germline V gene lookup returns CDR1 LNHDA and CDR2 SQIVND (reference sequence). Trimming took off 1 base at V and 9 bases at J, with 19 bases between the two ends. The CDR3 here is CASSIVRLAPHRPQHF. CDR3 DNA sequence: TGTGCCAGTAGTATAGTACGATTGGCCCCCCATCGGCCCCAGCATTTT.

This clone was found once. The chain combines TRBV18 with TRBJ1-6; 7 bases match TRBD1. Germline values: CDR1 KGHSH, CDR2 LQKENI. With V trimmed by 3 bases and J by 6 bases, 8 bases remained unmatched. The CDR3 covers 16 residues. The CDR3: CASSPARQGSNSPLHF. CDR3 in DNA: TGTGCCAGCTCACCCGCCCGACAGGGCTCTAATTCACCCCTCCACTTT.

This chain uses TRBV5-5 with TRBJ1-2; D possibly corresponds to TRBD1 (6 bases). There are 13 residues in the CDR3. Germline CDR1 SGHKS, CDR2 YYEKEE (reference sequence). Trimming left V 4 bases short and J 8 bases short, with 15 bases between. Here the CDR3 DNA reads TGTGCCAGCAGCCGTAGGGGGGGGGACGGCTACACCTTC. Its protein is CASSRRGGDGYTF.

The V call is TRBV11-2, the J call TRBJ2-7; 11 positions match TRBD2. J gave up 2 bases and V 2 bases, and 2 bases lay outside the gene matches. There are 15 residues in the CDR3. Germline V gene data show CDR1 as SGHAT and CDR2 as FQNNGV. DNA for the CDR3: TGTGCCAGCAGCTTACGACTAGCGGGAACCTACGAGCAGTACTTC. Amino acid sequence: CASSLRLAGTYEQYF.

The V call is TRBV4-1, the J call TRBJ1-2, with TRBD1 identical over 12 bases. CDR1 is MGHRA, CDR2 YSYEKL, per germline. The CDR3 extends over 16 amino acids. After removal of 1 base from V and 2 bases from J, the junction contained 2 bases not matched to a gene. CDR3 residues: CASSQAGQGANYGYTF. The CDR3 region has the DNA TGCGCCAGCAGCCAAGCGGGACAGGGGGCGAACTATGGCTACACCTTC.

The rearrangement links TRBV27 to TRBJ1-6; TRBD1 aligns across 7 bases. CDR1 and CDR2 from the germline V gene are MNHEY and SMNVEV (reference sequence). CDR3 length equals 16 residues. V was pared by 5 bases and J by 6 bases, with 10 bases of the junction left unmatched. The CDR3 reads CASSQTGAWLNSPLHF. The CDR3 coding sequence is TGTGCCAGCAGTCAAACAGGGGCCTGGCTTAATTCACCCCTCCACTTT.

The chain carries TRBV9 and TRBJ2-3, with TRBD1 matching 10 bases. The CDR3 sequence is 15 residues long. Germline CDR1 SGDLS, CDR2 YYNGEE. V trimming: 0 bases; J trimming: 3 bases; junction bases outside the gene matches: 1. CDR3 sequence: CASSVGTGGTDTQYF. In DNA, the CDR3 is TGTGCCAGCAGCGTAGGGACAGGGGGAACAGATACGCAGTATTTT.

This rearrangement joins TRBV27 to TRBJ1-2; no clear D gene. Trimming took 2 bases from V and 4 from J, leaving 11 bases between them. The CDR3 sequence is 14 residues long. Germline-derived CDR1 and CDR2 are MNHEY and SMNVEV (reference sequence). The CDR3 DNA sequence: TGTGCCAGCAGTTTAAAGGCAGGCCTCTATGGCTACACCTTC. Translating it yields CASSLKAGLYGYTF.

Regarding this clone: The junction does not match germline at one end; this may be a read error. The V and J genes are TRBV15 and TRBJ2-7, with D tentatively TRBD2 (5 bases). Germline V lookup: CDR1 LNHNV, CDR2 YYDKDF (reference sequence). The CDR3 runs 12 residues. Written as DNA, the CDR3 is TGTGCCACCAGCAGAGGGGCCGGGAACCGCTTGTTC. Encoded protein: CATSRGAGNRLF.

V gene TRBV28 combines with J gene TRBJ1-4, with 11 bases that match TRBD1. The germline gives CDR1 MDHEN, CDR2 SYDVKM. CDR3 length equals 19 residues. V lost 5 bases to trimming and J lost 2 bases; unmatched junction nucleotides: 13. CDR3 nucleotides: TGTGCCAGCAGTCTGGGACAGGGGGTGGGTGGGTCGACTAATGAAAAACTGTTTTTT. Encoded protein: CASSLGQGVGGSTNEKLFF.

The rearrangement links TRBV6-6 to TRBJ1-5, with 7 positions matching TRBD1. The CDR3 length is 16 residues. Trimming at V came to 4 bases and at J to 5 bases, leaving 11 bases not matched to a gene. Per germline, CDR1 MNHNY and CDR2 SVGAGI (reference sequence). The CDR3 DNA is TGTGCCAGCAGTTTCGCAAAAGGGGGCCGGGATCAGCCCCAGCATTTT. Its protein is CASSFAKGGRDQPQHF.